The text below deals with one T cell receptor (beta chain). As yet, its antigen is unknown. The data belong to a study of cytomegalovirus exposure and HLA in healthy donors. Study-wide background: There were under 140 million unique TCR beta sequences, drawn from around 180 million T cells, in an earlier analysis. Most donors, approximately 82% of around 400 genotyped, fell in the Caucasian-associated ancestry cluster.

Findings of the study overall: Relative to equally common others, HLA-associated TCR beta chains showed greater clonal expansion in a later analysis.

PCR employed 60 Vbeta and 13 Jbeta primers. Profiled with immunoSEQ multiplex PCR; TCRdb holds only in-frame clones, not every one. This repertoire includes around 130,000 clones. Trimming stripped 3 bases from V and 6 bases from J, with 9 bases between. CDR3 length: 13 residues. The germline gives CDR1 ENHRY, CDR2 SYGVKD. The receptor's source is a woman in her thirties or forties in good health and CMV-seronegative. This rearrangement joins TRBV10-3 to TRBJ1-5; D is perhaps TRBD1 (6 bases). Sample: PBMCs. The CDR3 coding sequence is TGTGCCATCAGTGAAACACAGGGTCAGCCCCAGCATTTT. Translation: CAISETQGQPQHF.